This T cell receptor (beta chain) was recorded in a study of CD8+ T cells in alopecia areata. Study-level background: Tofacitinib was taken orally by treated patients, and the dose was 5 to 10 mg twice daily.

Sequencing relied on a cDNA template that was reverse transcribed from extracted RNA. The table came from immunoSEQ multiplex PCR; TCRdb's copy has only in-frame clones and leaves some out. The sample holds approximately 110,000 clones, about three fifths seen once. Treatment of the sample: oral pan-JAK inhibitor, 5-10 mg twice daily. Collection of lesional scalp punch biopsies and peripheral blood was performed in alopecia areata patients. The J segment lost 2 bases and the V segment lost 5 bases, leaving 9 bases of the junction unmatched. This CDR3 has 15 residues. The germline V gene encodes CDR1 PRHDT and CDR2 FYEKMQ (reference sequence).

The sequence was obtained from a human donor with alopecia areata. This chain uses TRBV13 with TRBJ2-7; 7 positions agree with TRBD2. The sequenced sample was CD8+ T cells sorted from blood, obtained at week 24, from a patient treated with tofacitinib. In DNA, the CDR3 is TGTGCCAGCAGCCCCCGACTAGCTAGACCCTACGAGCAGTACTTC. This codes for CASSPRLARPYEQYF. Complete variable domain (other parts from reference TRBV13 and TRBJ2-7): AAGVIQSPRHLIKEKRETATLKCYPIPRHDTVYWYQQGPGQDPQFLISFYEKMQSDKGSIPDRFSAQQFSDYHSELNMSSLELGDSALYFCASSPRLARPYEQYFGPGTRLTVT.